This T cell receptor beta chain comes out of a study of cytomegalovirus exposure and HLA in healthy donors. Study-level points and caveats: What a later analysis reportedly showed was that an Asian-associated ancestry cluster had fewer N-insertions than the 666-donor mean. Later analysis showed most CMV-associated TCR beta chains appearing HLA-restricted. Most of the TCR beta V segments (in an earlier analysis) were productive either about 87% or about 30% of the time.

CDR1 and CDR2 from the germline V gene are MDHEN and SYDVKM. The CDR3 consists of 13 residues. V lost 6 bases, J lost 6 bases, and 14 bases lay in between. In regard to this clone: What it binds is not known.

The PCR contained 60 Vbeta and 13 Jbeta primers. The data were produced by immunoSEQ multiplex PCR, yet TCRdb's version contains in-frame clones alone and is incomplete. Of 160,000 or so clones listed, 84% are singletons. The V call is TRBV28, the J call TRBJ1-2, with D possibly TRBD1 on 5 matching bases. This receptor was taken from a man between 18 and 29 years old in good health and CMV-seronegative. Sequences were obtained from PBMCs. The CDR3 here is CASRVPGGDGYTF. Written as DNA, the CDR3 is TGTGCCAGCAGGGTTCCCGGGGGTGATGGCTACACCTTC.